The sequence of this T cell receptor (beta chain) was determined in a study of neurological immune-mediated disorders (dated by TCRdb to the late 2010s). For context, the study as a whole: Of the approximately 34 multiple sclerosis patients, about 31 had relapsing-remitting MS and 3 had secondary progressive MS. The study compared peripheral blood TCR-beta repertoires of HTLV-I-associated myelopathy (HAM/TSP) patients, multiple sclerosis patients and healthy controls using UMI-based sequencing. The cohort was made up of 65 to 75 subjects, consisting of roughly 15 HAM/TSP patients, some 35 multiple sclerosis patients and 20 healthy controls. Alongside PBMC samples, the set of 80 to 130 TCR-beta libraries contained longitudinal samples, technical triplicates, and paired CD4+ and CD8+ T-cell subsets that had been sorted. What the research found in general, with its limitations: In a phylogenetic analysis, the repertoires of 18 out of 34 MS patients fell into a single cluster of related CDR3 sequences, pointing to a possible signature at the repertoire level. No association of the MS cluster with clinical or MRI features was observed, and the need for larger cohorts was stated by the authors. Expanded clones from different subjects shared no identical CDR3 amino acid sequences, which suggests that TCR-beta repertoires were private in all groups. TCR clonal expansion was highest in HAM/TSP patients and lowest in MS patients, with MS patients falling below even healthy controls.

Libraries from unsorted PBMCs were made from 2 million PBMCs kept in RNAlater at -80 degrees C until RNA extraction. The multiple sclerosis patients were enrolled in a US clinical protocol that used magnetic resonance imaging to evaluate disease progression. PBMCs were separated from peripheral blood using Ficoll-Hypaque density gradient centrifugation and then cryopreserved in liquid nitrogen. cDNA synthesis used template-switch 5'RACE with a primer carrying a 10-nucleotide random unique molecular identifier tagging each TCR transcript. Every sequencing run covered 15-18 subjects and yielded more than 200 million TCR-beta sequences. The RNeasy kit was used to extract total RNA. Using the KAPA Real-time Library Amplification kit, TCR-beta VDJ regions were amplified with primers for the TCR constant region and the 5'RACE anchor. Sample indexes and Illumina adaptors were added in a first PCR, after which library yield was increased in a second PCR. The roughly 650 bp TCR product was size-selected on a 2% E-gel SizeSelection system after Ampure bead purification. Library quality was checked on a Bioanalyzer, concentration was measured with Qubit, and libraries were quantified with the Kapa Library Quantification kit before pooling. An Illumina HiSeq 2500 sequenced the libraries paired-end 2 x 150 bp. To increase sequence diversity, about 25-31% phiX was spiked into each library pool. In the authors' own workflow: The UMI-based MiGEC pipeline processed quality-filtered reads and removed over 80% of raw TCR sequences during error correction. VDJ genes were aligned to IMGT germline references, and clonotypes were defined by unique CDR3 amino acid sequence plus V-J genes. Clonal expansion, Shannon diversity and CDR3 relatedness were evaluated with VDJtools (CalcPairwiseDistances, ClusterSamples), while phylogenetic trees were built in CLCbio workbench. Clones with at least 8 unique UMIs were defined as expanded, with this threshold being based on coefficient-of-variation modelling across technical triplicates. Through fastp at Q25 and MiXCR, TCRdb rebuilt clones from the public reads, retaining in-frame beta chains. Rows merge per CDR3 protein into single entries with the most common DNA and genes. These V and J calls derive from TCRdb rather than the authors' analysis. In this sample the table shows tens of thousands of distinct CDR3 sequences, 2% to 3% of which occur a single time. The ten largest clones add up to about 2.4% of the sample.

This clonotype was seen at least ten times. This clone's antigen is unknown. No base-level quality is on record; no much larger clone is a single base apart. The sample taken for sequencing was PBMCs. The TCR originated in a man in his fifties or sixties with multiple sclerosis.

The nucleotides read TGTGCCAGCAGTCAGGAGGCTAGCGGTTACAATGAGCAGTTCTTC. This encodes CASSQEASGYNEQFF. Rearrangement joined TRBV28 to TRBJ2-1, with TRBD2 matching 7 junction bases. The CDR3 numbers 15 residues from cysteine through phenylalanine. The only DNA kept is the CDR3, 45 bases in frame from the first base. Taken from the germline V gene, the CDR1 and CDR2 loops are MDHEN and SYDVKM. Relative to germline, V is missing 5 bases and J is missing 4 bases, with 8 bases of the junction outside any gene match.